A selection of T cell receptor beta chains follows, all from one sample in a study of cytomegalovirus exposure and HLA in healthy donors. Assay used: immunoSEQ multiplex PCR; TCRdb lists only in-frame clones, some missing. The top ten clones hold about 1.3% of a sample with roughly 150,000 clones, around 73% of them seen once. Sequenced input: PBMCs. These receptors originate from a male donor in good health and CMV-seronegative. Both conserved end residues are part of each CDR3. The D gene is left open where the match is weak. Clone sizes are given selectively: once, few, many, or a class where the clone is expanded.

CDR3 protein: CASSSSQDRESAYEQYF; CDR3 DNA: TGTGCCAGCAGCTCCAGCCAAGACAGGGAATCTGCCTACGAGCAGTACTTC; J gene: TRBJ2-7; clone size: -; V gene: TRBV13; D gene: TRBD1
CDR3 protein: CASSPRGLAGFPYEQYF; CDR3 DNA: TGTGCCAGCTCCCCGAGAGGACTAGCGGGATTCCCCTACGAGCAGTACTTC; J gene: TRBJ2-7; clone size: -; V gene: TRBV18; D gene: TRBD2
CDR3 protein: CASSLGGNSYNEQFF; CDR3 DNA: TGTGCCAGCAGCTTGGGGGGAAACTCCTACAATGAGCAGTTCTTC; J gene: TRBJ2-1; clone size: -; V gene: TRBV13; D gene: -
CDR3 protein: CATRSGEAGELFF; CDR3 DNA: TGTGCTACCAGGAGCGGGGAGGCCGGGGAGCTGTTTTTT; J gene: TRBJ2-2; clone size: -; V gene: TRBV12-5; D gene: TRBD2
CDR3 protein: CASRDRGVGGYTF; CDR3 DNA: TGTGCCAGCAGGGACAGGGGGGTGGGGGGCTACACCTTC; J gene: TRBJ1-2; clone size: few; V gene: TRBV6-1; D gene: TRBD1
CDR3 protein: CASSGGQDKNIQYF; CDR3 DNA: TGTGCCAGCAGCGGCGGACAGGACAAAAACATTCAGTACTTC; J gene: TRBJ2-4; clone size: once; V gene: TRBV5-4; D gene: TRBD1
CDR3 protein: CASSIVVSGRPDTGELFF; CDR3 DNA: TGTGCCAGTAGTATAGTGGTTAGCGGGAGGCCTGACACCGGGGAGCTGTTTTTT; J gene: TRBJ2-2; clone size: -; V gene: TRBV19; D gene: TRBD2
CDR3 protein: CASSSDRGVGKLFF; CDR3 DNA: TGTGCCAGCAGCTCTGACAGGGGAGTCGGAAAACTGTTTTTT; J gene: TRBJ1-4; clone size: -; V gene: TRBV11-2; D gene: TRBD1
CDR3 protein: CASSSGRDRGPYGYTF; CDR3 DNA: TGTGCCAGCAGCTCCGGGAGGGACAGGGGACCCTATGGCTACACCTTC; J gene: TRBJ1-2; clone size: -; V gene: TRBV7-3; D gene: TRBD1
CDR3 protein: CAGGEGGAYEQYF; CDR3 DNA: TGTGCCGGGGGGGAGGGAGGAGCCTACGAGCAGTACTTC; J gene: TRBJ2-7; clone size: -; V gene: TRBV10-3; D gene: TRBD2
CDR3 protein: CASSSSTGGGIAFF; CDR3 DNA: TGTGCCAGCAGCTCCTCGACAGGGGGGGGTATAGCTTTCTTT; J gene: TRBJ1-1; clone size: -; V gene: TRBV7-2; D gene: TRBD1
CDR3 protein: CASSQWGQQNTEAFF; CDR3 DNA: TGTGCCAGCAGCCAATGGGGACAGCAGAACACTGAAGCTTTCTTT; J gene: TRBJ1-1; clone size: -; V gene: TRBV16; D gene: TRBD1
CDR3 protein: CASSPIGGNANTGELFF; CDR3 DNA: TGTGCCAGCTCACCAATAGGGGGAAACGCGAACACCGGGGAGCTGTTTTTT; J gene: TRBJ2-2; clone size: -; V gene: TRBV18; D gene: -
CDR3 protein: CASSLWTSGATGELFF; CDR3 DNA: TGTGCCAGCAGTTTATGGACTAGCGGGGCGACCGGGGAGCTGTTTTTT; J gene: TRBJ2-2; clone size: -; V gene: TRBV28; D gene: TRBD2
CDR3 protein: CASSPGQGVYGYTF; CDR3 DNA: TGCGCCAGCAGCCCCGGACAGGGTGTCTATGGCTACACCTTC; J gene: TRBJ1-2; clone size: -; V gene: TRBV5-1; D gene: TRBD1
CDR3 protein: CASGPEFTSGGLQETQYF; CDR3 DNA: TGTGCTAGTGGTCCCGAATTTACTAGCGGGGGCCTCCAAGAGACCCAGTACTTC; J gene: TRBJ2-5; clone size: -; V gene: TRBV12-5; D gene: TRBD2
CDR3 protein: CASSFRDSYGYTF; CDR3 DNA: TGTGCCAGCAGCTTCAGGGACAGCTATGGCTACACCTTC; J gene: TRBJ1-2; clone size: -; V gene: TRBV5-6; D gene: TRBD1
CDR3 protein: CASSHRDRGRAKNIQYF; CDR3 DNA: TGTGCCAGCTCACACCGGGACAGGGGCCGAGCCAAAAACATTCAGTACTTC; J gene: TRBJ2-4; clone size: -; V gene: TRBV18; D gene: TRBD1
CDR3 protein: CASTINRGYNEQFF; CDR3 DNA: TGCGCCAGCACCATAAACAGGGGGTACAATGAGCAGTTCTTC; J gene: TRBJ2-1; clone size: -; V gene: TRBV5-1; D gene: TRBD1
CDR3 protein: CASSYQPGQPQHF; CDR3 DNA: TGTGCCAGCAGTTACCAACCCGGGCAGCCCCAGCATTTT; J gene: TRBJ1-5; clone size: -; V gene: TRBV6-6; D gene: -
CDR3 protein: CASSSKRGSTDTQYF; CDR3 DNA: TGTGCCAGCAGCTCAAAGCGGGGCAGCACAGATACGCAGTATTTT; J gene: TRBJ2-3; clone size: once; V gene: TRBV7-3; D gene: TRBD2
CDR3 protein: CASSGGSGVSYNEQFF; CDR3 DNA: TGTGCCAGCAGCGGTGGTAGCGGGGTATCCTACAATGAGCAGTTCTTC; J gene: TRBJ2-1; clone size: -; V gene: TRBV9; D gene: TRBD2
CDR3 protein: CASSRKLQGPEKHYEQYF; CDR3 DNA: TGCGCCAGCAGTCGCAAGCTCCAGGGCCCCGAAAAACATTACGAGCAGTACTTC; J gene: TRBJ2-7; clone size: -; V gene: TRBV23-1; D gene: -
CDR3 protein: CASTPGGTPTEAFF; CDR3 DNA: TGTGCCAGCACCCCCGGGGGGACCCCCACTGAAGCTTTCTTT; J gene: TRBJ1-1; clone size: -; V gene: TRBV9; D gene: -
CDR3 protein: CASSYSNLAAYEQYF; CDR3 DNA: TGTGCCAGCAGTTACTCGAATCTGGCAGCCTACGAGCAGTACTTC; J gene: TRBJ2-7; clone size: once; V gene: TRBV6-5; D gene: -
CDR3 protein: CASSQVRVTDTQYF; CDR3 DNA: TGCGCCAGCAGCCAAGTCAGGGTCACAGATACGCAGTATTTT; J gene: TRBJ2-3; clone size: -; V gene: TRBV4-1; D gene: -
CDR3 protein: CATSKGQGEAFF; CDR3 DNA: TGTGCCACCAGCAAAGGACAGGGTGAAGCTTTCTTT; J gene: TRBJ1-1; clone size: once; V gene: TRBV15; D gene: TRBD1
CDR3 protein: CASSPGTSGGSYNEQFF; CDR3 DNA: TGTGCCAGCAGCCCTGGGACTAGCGGGGGGAGCTACAATGAGCAGTTCTTC; J gene: TRBJ2-1; clone size: -; V gene: TRBV5-4; D gene: TRBD2
CDR3 protein: CASSLGASVRETQYF; CDR3 DNA: TGCGCCAGCAGCTTGGGGGCTAGCGTAAGGGAGACCCAGTACTTC; J gene: TRBJ2-5; clone size: -; V gene: TRBV5-1; D gene: -
CDR3 protein: CSVEVEDRGVETQYF; CDR3 DNA: TGCAGCGTTGAGGTGGAGGACAGAGGGGTGGAGACCCAGTACTTC; J gene: TRBJ2-5; clone size: -; V gene: TRBV29-1; D gene: -
CDR3 protein: CASSVDSGTGELFF; CDR3 DNA: TGTGCCAGCAGCGTAGATTCAGGCACCGGGGAGCTGTTTTTT; J gene: TRBJ2-2; clone size: -; V gene: TRBV9; D gene: -
CDR3 protein: CAWSVLSGMKTQYF; CDR3 DNA: TGTGCCTGGAGTGTACTCTCAGGGATGAAGACCCAGTACTTC; J gene: TRBJ2-5; clone size: -; V gene: TRBV30; D gene: -
CDR3 protein: CASSLATSKAFF; CDR3 DNA: TGTGCCAGCAGTTTGGCCACAAGTAAAGCTTTCTTT; J gene: TRBJ1-1; clone size: -; V gene: TRBV28; D gene: -
CDR3 protein: CASSPGQGFGEQYF; CDR3 DNA: TGTGCCAGCAGTCCGGGACAGGGGTTCGGCGAGCAGTACTTC; J gene: TRBJ2-7; clone size: -; V gene: TRBV27; D gene: TRBD1
CDR3 protein: CASSPEGGRVTYNEQFF; CDR3 DNA: TGTGCCAGCAGCCCGGAGGGGGGGAGGGTGACCTACAATGAGCAGTTCTTC; J gene: TRBJ2-1; clone size: -; V gene: TRBV9; D gene: -
CDR3 protein: CASSMAGYEQYF; CDR3 DNA: TGTGCCAGTAGTATGGCGGGCTACGAGCAGTACTTC; J gene: TRBJ2-7; clone size: -; V gene: TRBV19; D gene: -
CDR3 protein: CASSVRSSSGNTIYF; CDR3 DNA: TGTGCCAGCAGCGTAAGATCTAGCTCTGGAAACACCATATATTTT; J gene: TRBJ1-3; clone size: -; V gene: TRBV9; D gene: -
CDR3 protein: CASTLSGRDEQYF; CDR3 DNA: TGTGCCAGCACCCTTAGCGGGAGAGACGAGCAGTACTTC; J gene: TRBJ2-7; clone size: -; V gene: TRBV28; D gene: TRBD2
CDR3 protein: CATSRDERGSGGGNQPQHF; CDR3 DNA: TGTGCCACCAGCAGAGATGAACGGGGAAGCGGGGGGGGCAATCAGCCCCAGCATTTT; J gene: TRBJ1-5; clone size: -; V gene: TRBV15; D gene: -
CDR3 protein: CSARDMRSYTF; CDR3 DNA: TGCAGTGCTAGAGATATGCGGAGCTACACCTTC; J gene: TRBJ1-2; clone size: -; V gene: TRBV20-1; D gene: -
CDR3 protein: CASSLLSGKDYNEQFF; CDR3 DNA: TGTGCCAGCAGTTTGTTGTCCGGGAAAGATTACAATGAGCAGTTCTTC; J gene: TRBJ2-1; clone size: -; V gene: TRBV27; D gene: -
CDR3 protein: CAIRAGPGEAFF; CDR3 DNA: TGTGCCATCAGGGCAGGGCCCGGAGAAGCTTTCTTT; J gene: TRBJ1-1; clone size: -; V gene: TRBV10-3; D gene: -
CDR3 protein: CASSPGSGNTIYF; CDR3 DNA: TGTGCCAGCAGCCCAGGGTCTGGAAACACCATATATTTT; J gene: TRBJ1-3; clone size: -; V gene: TRBV14; D gene: -
CDR3 protein: CASSASGGPYEQYF; CDR3 DNA: TGTGCCAGCAGTGCTAGCGGGGGGCCCTACGAGCAGTACTTC; J gene: TRBJ2-7; clone size: -; V gene: TRBV27; D gene: TRBD2
CDR3 protein: CASKGQGLYEQYF; CDR3 DNA: TGTGCCAGCAAAGGACAGGGGTTGTACGAGCAGTACTTC; J gene: TRBJ2-7; clone size: -; V gene: TRBV6-1; D gene: TRBD1
CDR3 protein: CASSLGGSKNIQYF; CDR3 DNA: TGTGCCAGCAGCTTGGGAGGTTCCAAAAACATTCAGTACTTC; J gene: TRBJ2-4; clone size: -; V gene: TRBV5-4; D gene: -